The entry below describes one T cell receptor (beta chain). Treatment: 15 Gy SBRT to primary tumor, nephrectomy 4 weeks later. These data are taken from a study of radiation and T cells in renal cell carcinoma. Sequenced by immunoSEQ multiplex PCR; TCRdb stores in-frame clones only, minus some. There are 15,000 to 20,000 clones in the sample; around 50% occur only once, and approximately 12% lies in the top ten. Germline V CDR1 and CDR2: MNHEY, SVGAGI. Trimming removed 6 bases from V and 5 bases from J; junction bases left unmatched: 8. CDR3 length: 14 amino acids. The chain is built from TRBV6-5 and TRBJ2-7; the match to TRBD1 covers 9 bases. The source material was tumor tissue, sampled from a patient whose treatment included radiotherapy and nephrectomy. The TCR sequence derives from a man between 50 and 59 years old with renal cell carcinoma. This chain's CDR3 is CASSLAGTGNEQYF. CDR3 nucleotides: TGTGCCAGCAGCCTAGCTGGGACAGGGAACGAGCAGTACTTC.